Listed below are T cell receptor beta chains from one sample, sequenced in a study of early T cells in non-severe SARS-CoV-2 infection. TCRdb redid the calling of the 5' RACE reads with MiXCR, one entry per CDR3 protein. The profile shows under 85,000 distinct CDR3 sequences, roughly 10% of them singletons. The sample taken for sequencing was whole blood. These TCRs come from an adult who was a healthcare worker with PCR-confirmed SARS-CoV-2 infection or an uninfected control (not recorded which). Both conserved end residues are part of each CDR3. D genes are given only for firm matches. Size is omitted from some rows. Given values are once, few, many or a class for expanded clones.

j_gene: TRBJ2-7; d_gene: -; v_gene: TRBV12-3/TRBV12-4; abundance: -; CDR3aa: CASSLVGPASSEQYF; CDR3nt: TGTGCCAGCAGTTTAGTTGGGCCAGCCAGCTCCGAGCAGTACTTC
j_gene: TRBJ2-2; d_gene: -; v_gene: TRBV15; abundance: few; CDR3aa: CATSGGDRDLAGELFF; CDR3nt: TGTGCCACCAGCGGAGGAGACCGGGATCTCGCCGGGGAGCTGTTTTTT
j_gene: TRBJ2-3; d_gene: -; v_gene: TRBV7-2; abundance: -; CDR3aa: CASSPHGGVSTDTQYF; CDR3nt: TGTGCCAGCAGCCCCCACGGGGGCGTAAGCACAGATACGCAGTATTTT
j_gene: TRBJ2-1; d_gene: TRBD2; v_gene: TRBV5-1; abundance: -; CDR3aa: CASSPGLAGYNEQFF; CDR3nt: TGCGCCAGCAGCCCCGGACTAGCAGGTTACAATGAGCAGTTCTTC
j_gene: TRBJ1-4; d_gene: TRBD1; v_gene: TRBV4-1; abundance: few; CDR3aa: CASSQDRGQGYEKLFF; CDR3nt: TGCGCCAGCAGCCAAGATAGGGGACAGGGATATGAAAAACTGTTTTTT
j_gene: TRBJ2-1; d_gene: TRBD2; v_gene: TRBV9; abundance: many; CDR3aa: CASSKAGGPYNEQFF; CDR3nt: TGTGCCAGCAGCAAAGCGGGAGGGCCGTACAATGAGCAGTTCTTC
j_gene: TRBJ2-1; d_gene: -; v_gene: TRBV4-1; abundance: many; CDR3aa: CASSQVQGFGNEQFF; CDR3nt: TGCGCCAGCAGCCAAGTCCAGGGGTTTGGCAATGAGCAGTTCTTC
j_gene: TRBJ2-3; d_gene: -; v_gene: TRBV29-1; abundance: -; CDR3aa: CSVEFSGAPTDTQYF; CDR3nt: TGCAGCGTTGAATTCTCGGGGGCTCCCACAGATACGCAGTATTTT
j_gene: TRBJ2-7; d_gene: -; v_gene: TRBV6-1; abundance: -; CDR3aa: CASSEVQVPEQYF; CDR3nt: TGTGCCAGCAGTGAAGTACAGGTCCCCGAGCAGTACTTC
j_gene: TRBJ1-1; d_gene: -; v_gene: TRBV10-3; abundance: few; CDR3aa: CAISDGPPEAFF; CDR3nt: TGTGCCATCAGTGACGGGCCACCAGAAGCTTTCTTT
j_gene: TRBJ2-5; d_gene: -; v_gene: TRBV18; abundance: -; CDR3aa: CASSPPTRREETQYF; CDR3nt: TGTGCCAGCTCACCACCGACTCGAAGAGAAGAGACCCAGTACTTC
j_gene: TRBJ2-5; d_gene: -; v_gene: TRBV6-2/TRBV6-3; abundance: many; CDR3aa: CASSPRVGETQYF; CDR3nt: TGTGCCAGCAGTCCCCGGGTCGGCGAGACCCAGTACTTC
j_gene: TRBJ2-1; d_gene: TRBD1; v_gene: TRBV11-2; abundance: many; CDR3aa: CASSPGGQGRRNEQFF; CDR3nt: TGTGCCAGCAGCCCAGGGGGACAGGGGAGAAGGAATGAGCAGTTCTTC
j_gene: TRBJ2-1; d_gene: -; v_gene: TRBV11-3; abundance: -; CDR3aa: CASSPGTSISYNEQFF; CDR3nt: TGTGCCAGCAGCCCTGGGACTTCCATCTCCTACAATGAGCAGTTCTTC
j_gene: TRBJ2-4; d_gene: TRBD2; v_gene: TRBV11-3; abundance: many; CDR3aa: CASSAPGEGGIQYF; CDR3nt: TGTGCCAGCAGCGCCCCTGGGGAGGGTGGCATTCAGTACTTC
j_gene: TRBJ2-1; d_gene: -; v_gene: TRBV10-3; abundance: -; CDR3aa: CAISEFSEQFF; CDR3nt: TGTGCCATCAGTGAGTTTAGTGAGCAGTTCTTC
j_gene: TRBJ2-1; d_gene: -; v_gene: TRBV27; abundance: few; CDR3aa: CASSLFGQSKSYNEQFF; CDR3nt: TGTGCCAGCAGTTTATTTGGACAGTCCAAATCCTACAATGAGCAGTTCTTC
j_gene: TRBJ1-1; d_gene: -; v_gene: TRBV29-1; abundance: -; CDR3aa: CSEGTVNTEAFF; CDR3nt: TGCAGCGAAGGGACTGTGAACACTGAAGCTTTCTTT
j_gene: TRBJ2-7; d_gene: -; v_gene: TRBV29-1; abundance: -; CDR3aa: CSVVLLDGYEQYF; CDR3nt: TGCAGCGTTGTTCTTTTGGACGGATACGAGCAGTACTTC
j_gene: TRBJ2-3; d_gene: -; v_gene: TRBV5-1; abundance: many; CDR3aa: CASSPQGIDTQYF; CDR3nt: TGCGCCAGCAGCCCGCAGGGGATAGATACGCAGTATTTT
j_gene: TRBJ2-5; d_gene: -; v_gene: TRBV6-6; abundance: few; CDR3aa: CASSLSPEGGDETQYF; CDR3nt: TGTGCCAGCAGTCTATCCCCTGAGGGGGGCGATGAGACCCAGTACTTC
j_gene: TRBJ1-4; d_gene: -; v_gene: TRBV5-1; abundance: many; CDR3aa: CASQTAPGEKLFF; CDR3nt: TGCGCCAGCCAGACCGCCCCGGGTGAAAAACTGTTTTTT
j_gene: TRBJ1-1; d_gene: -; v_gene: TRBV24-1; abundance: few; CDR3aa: CATSELDRFEAFF; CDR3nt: TGTGCCACCAGTGAACTCGACAGATTTGAAGCTTTCTTT
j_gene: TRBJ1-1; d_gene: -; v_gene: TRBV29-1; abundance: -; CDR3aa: CSVGLWNTEAFF; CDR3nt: TGCAGCGTGGGACTCTGGAACACTGAAGCTTTCTTT
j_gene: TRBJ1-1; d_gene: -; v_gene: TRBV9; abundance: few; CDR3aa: CASSAPPDPNTEAFF; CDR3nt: TGTGCCAGCAGCGCCCCGCCAGATCCGAACACTGAAGCTTTCTTT
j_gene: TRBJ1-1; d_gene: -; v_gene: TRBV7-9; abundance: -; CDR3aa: CASSLSGWGLRNTEAFF; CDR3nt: TGTGCCAGCAGCTTATCCGGATGGGGCTTACGGAACACTGAAGCTTTCTTT
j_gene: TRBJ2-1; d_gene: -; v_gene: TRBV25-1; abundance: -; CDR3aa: CASRTHGGSFHEQFF; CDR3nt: TGTGCCAGCAGGACACACGGCGGGTCCTTCCATGAGCAGTTCTTC
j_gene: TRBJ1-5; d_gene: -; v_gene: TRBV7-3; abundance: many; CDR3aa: CASSPGPGSNQPQHF; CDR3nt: TGTGCCAGCAGCCCCGGCCCAGGGAGCAATCAGCCCCAGCATTTT
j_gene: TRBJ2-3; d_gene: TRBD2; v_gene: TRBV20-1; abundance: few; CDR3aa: CSAESGRAAYTQYF; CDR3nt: TGCAGTGCCGAGAGCGGGAGGGCCGCGTATACGCAGTATTTT
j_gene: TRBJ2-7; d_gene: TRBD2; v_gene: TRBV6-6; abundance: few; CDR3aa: CASSSQASGVEQYF; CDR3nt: TGTGCCAGCAGTTCTCAGGCTAGCGGGGTCGAGCAGTACTTC
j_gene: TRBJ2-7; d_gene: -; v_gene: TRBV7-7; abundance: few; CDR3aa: CASRLPRGVEPIPPYEQYF; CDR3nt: TGTGCTAGCAGACTCCCGAGGGGGGTAGAGCCGATACCCCCCTACGAGCAGTACTTC
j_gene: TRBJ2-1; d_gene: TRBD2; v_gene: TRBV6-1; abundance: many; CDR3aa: CASTLGGSKHNEQFF; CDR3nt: TGTGCCAGCACCCTGGGCGGGAGCAAACACAATGAGCAGTTCTTC
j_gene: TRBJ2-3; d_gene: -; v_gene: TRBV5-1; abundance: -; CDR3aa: CASSPTAEADTQYF; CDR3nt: TGCGCCAGCAGCCCCACAGCCGAAGCAGATACGCAGTATTTT
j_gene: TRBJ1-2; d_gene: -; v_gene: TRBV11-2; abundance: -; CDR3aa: CASSLDHQAFNYGYTF; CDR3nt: TGTGCCAGCAGCTTAGATCACCAGGCGTTTAACTATGGCTACACCTTC
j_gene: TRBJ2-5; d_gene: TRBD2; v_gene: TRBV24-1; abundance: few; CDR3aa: CATSGMSGGKTQYF; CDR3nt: TGTGCCACCAGTGGAATGAGCGGGGGCAAGACCCAGTACTTC
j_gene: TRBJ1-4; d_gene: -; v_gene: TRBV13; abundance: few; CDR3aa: CASSLTTGFRANEKLFF; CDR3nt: TGTGCCAGCAGCTTAACCACAGGGTTCCGGGCTAATGAAAAACTGTTTTTT
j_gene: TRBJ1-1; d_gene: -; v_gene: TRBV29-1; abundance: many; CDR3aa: CSVLLINTEAFF; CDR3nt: TGCAGCGTTCTCTTAATCAACACTGAAGCTTTCTTT
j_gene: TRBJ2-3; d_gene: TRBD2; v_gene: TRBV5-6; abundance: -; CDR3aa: CASSRGTSGTDTQYF; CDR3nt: TGTGCCAGCAGCCGCGGGACTAGCGGAACAGATACGCAGTATTTT
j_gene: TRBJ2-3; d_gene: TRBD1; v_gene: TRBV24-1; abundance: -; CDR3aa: CATSDSLQGDWDTRYF; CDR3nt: TGTGCCACCAGTGATTCGCTACAGGGGGATTGGGATACGCGGTATTTT
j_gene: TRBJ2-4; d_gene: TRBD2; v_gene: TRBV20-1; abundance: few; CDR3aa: CGIAGRIKNIQYF; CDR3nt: TGCGGAATAGCGGGAAGGATCAAAAACATTCAGTACTTC
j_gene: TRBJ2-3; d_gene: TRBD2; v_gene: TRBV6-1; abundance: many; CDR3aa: CASSTQRGSTDTQYF; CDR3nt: TGTGCCAGCAGTACCCAGCGGGGCAGCACAGATACGCAGTATTTT
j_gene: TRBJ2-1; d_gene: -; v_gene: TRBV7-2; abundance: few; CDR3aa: CASSSPVTSYNEQFF; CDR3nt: TGTGCCAGCAGCTCCCCCGTAACCTCCTACAATGAGCAGTTCTTC
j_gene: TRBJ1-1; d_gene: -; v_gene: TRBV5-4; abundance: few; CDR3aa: CASSLDRPVNTEAFF; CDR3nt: TGTGCCAGCAGCTTGGATCGGCCAGTGAACACTGAAGCTTTCTTT
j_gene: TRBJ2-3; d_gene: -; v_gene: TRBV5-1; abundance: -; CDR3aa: CATQARGAKTDTQYF; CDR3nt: TGCGCCACCCAAGCAAGGGGCGCGAAAACAGATACGCAGTATTTT
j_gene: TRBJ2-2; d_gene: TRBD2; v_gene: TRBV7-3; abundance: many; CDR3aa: CASSSAGGSNTGELFF; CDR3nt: TGTGCCAGCAGCTCCGCGGGGGGCTCTAACACCGGGGAGCTGTTTTTT
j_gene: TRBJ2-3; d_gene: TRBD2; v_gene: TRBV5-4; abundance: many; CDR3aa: CATRLAGSTDTQYF; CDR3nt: TGTGCCACCAGACTAGCGGGATCGACAGATACGCAGTATTTT
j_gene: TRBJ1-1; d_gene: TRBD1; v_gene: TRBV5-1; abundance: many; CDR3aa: CASSSTGGNPEAFF; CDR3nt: TGCGCCAGCAGCTCGACAGGGGGAAACCCTGAAGCTTTCTTT
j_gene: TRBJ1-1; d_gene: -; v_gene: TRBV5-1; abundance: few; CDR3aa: CASSLLTRDLNTEAFF; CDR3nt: TGCGCCAGCAGCTTGTTGACAAGGGATTTGAACACTGAAGCTTTCTTT
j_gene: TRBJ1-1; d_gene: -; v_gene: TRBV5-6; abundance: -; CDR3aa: CASSRDSMKAFF; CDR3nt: TGTGCCAGCAGCCGGGACTCGATGAAAGCTTTCTTT
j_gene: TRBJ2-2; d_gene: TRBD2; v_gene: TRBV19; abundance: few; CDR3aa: CASSIGLAGTGELFF; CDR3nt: TGTGCCAGTAGTATTGGGCTAGCGGGCACCGGGGAGCTGTTTTTT
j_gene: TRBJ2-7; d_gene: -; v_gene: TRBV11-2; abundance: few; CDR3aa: CASSLVGQNEQYF; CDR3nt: TGTGCCAGCAGCTTGGTAGGACAGAACGAGCAGTACTTC
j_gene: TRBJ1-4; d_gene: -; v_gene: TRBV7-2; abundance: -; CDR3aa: CASSPTVSTNEKLFF; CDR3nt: TGTGCCAGCAGCCCAACGGTCTCAACTAATGAAAAACTGTTTTTT
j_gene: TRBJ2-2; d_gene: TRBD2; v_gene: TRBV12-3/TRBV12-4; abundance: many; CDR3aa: CASRTSGSGTGELFF; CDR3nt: TGTGCCAGCAGGACTAGCGGGAGTGGCACCGGGGAGCTGTTTTTT
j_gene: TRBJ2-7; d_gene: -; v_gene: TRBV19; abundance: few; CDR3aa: CASSGATGANYEQYF; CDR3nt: TGTGCCAGTAGTGGAGCCACAGGAGCAAACTACGAGCAGTACTTC